This TCR beta chain was profiled in a study of CD8 T cells in ankylosing spondylitis (dated by TCRdb to 2016 to 2017). Study-wide context: T cell receptor beta repertoires were profiled in healthy donors and ankylosing spondylitis patients so that disease-linked TCR variants could be found. Samples of peripheral blood were taken, and for ankylosing spondylitis patients, synovial fluid was collected as well. The whole study cohort included under 140 healthy donors and 20 to 30 ankylosing spondylitis patients. The study at large found these results: In peripheral blood, the disease-linked clones were found at relatively low frequencies and had a CD8+ phenotype. Some TCR beta motif variants had previously been reported in synovial fluid and blood of reactive arthritis patients, which suggested common disease-initiation mechanisms. A TCR beta motif of eight highly homologous amino acid variants appeared characteristic of blood from ankylosing spondylitis patients. According to the report, matched synovial fluid samples from ankylosing spondylitis patients were significantly enriched for the disease-linked clones.

The CDR3 contains 15 residues, cysteine and phenylalanine counted. Only the CDR3 region is kept as DNA, spanning 45 bases read in frame from base 1. TCRdb shows the sequencer as Illumina HiSeq 2500. Quantitative 5'-RACE with molecular barcodes was used to prepare TCR beta libraries. In the paper's pipeline: Disease-linked TCR variants were identified with a new computational method built on a probabilistic model of VDJ rearrangement. The public reads were reanalyzed by TCRdb: fastp trimming at Q25, MiXCR alignment, in-frame beta chains only. Duplicate CDR3 protein sequences are folded into a single record with the most common DNA and genes. The V and J calls here are based on TCRdb, not the publication. A total of 350,000 to 450,000 distinct CDR3 sequences appear in this sample, roughly 20% of them only once. The ten largest clones capture 13% of the sample. Of note for this clonotype: It lacks a known antigen. An end of the junction does not agree with germline; a read error may underlie this.

Sequenced input: blood, either unsorted or a sorted T cell fraction (not recorded which). The TCR was taken from a male donor with ankylosing spondylitis or in good health (not recorded which). In this chain, TRBV12-3 or TRBV12-4 is recombined with TRBJ2-5, and 9 junctional nucleotides match TRBD1. Read as DNA, the sequence is TGTCCCAGCAGTTCCCGGGACAGGGCTGGGGAGACCCAGTACTTC. Protein translation: CPSSSRDRAGETQYF.